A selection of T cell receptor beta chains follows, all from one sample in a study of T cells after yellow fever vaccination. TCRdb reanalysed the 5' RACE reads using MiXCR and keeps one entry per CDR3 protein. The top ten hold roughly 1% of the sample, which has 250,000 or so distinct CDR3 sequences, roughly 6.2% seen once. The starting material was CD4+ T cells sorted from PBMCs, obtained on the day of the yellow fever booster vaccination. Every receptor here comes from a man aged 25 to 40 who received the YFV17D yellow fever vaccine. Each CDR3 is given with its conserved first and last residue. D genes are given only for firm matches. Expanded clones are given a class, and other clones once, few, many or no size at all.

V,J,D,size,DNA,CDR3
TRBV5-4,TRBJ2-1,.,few,TGTGCCAGCAGCGTGGCCTATCAGTCCGACAATGAGCAGTTCTTC,CASSVAYQSDNEQFF
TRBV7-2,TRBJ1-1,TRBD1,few,TGTGCCAGCAGCTTCGGGGACAGAGAGAACACTGAAGCTTTCTTT,CASSFGDRENTEAFF
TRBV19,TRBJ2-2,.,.,TGTGCCAGTAGTATTCCGACAAGGACCGGGGAGCTGTTTTTT,CASSIPTRTGELFF
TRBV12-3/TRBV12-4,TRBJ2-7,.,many,TGTGCCAGCAGATCAATACCGGAGAGCTACGAGCAGTACTTC,CASRSIPESYEQYF
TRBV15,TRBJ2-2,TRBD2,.,TGTGCCACCAGCATCCTCCTGGGGGGGGCCGGGGAGCTGTTTTTT,CATSILLGGAGELFF
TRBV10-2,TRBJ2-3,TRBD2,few,TGCGCCAGCATGATCGGACTAGCGGGAGGGGATACGCAGTATTTT,CASMIGLAGGDTQYF
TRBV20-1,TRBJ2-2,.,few,TGCAGTGCTAGGGATAGTGTGGGTGACGGGGAGCTGTTTTTT,CSARDSVGDGELFF
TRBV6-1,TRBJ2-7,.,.,TGTGCCACCCAAGGTTTAGGAGACTACGAGCAGTACTTC,CATQGLGDYEQYF
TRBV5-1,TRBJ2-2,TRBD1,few,TGCGCCAGCAGCCCACAGGGGGGGAACACCGGGGAGCTGTTTTTT,CASSPQGGNTGELFF
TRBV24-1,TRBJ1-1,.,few,TGTGCCACCAGTGATGTCTTGGGGACTGAAGCTTTCTTT,CATSDVLGTEAFF
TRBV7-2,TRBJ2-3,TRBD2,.,TGTGCCAGCAGCTTATCGGGACTAGCCCTTACAGATACGCAGTATTTT,CASSLSGLALTDTQYF
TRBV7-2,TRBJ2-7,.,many,TGTGCCAGCAGCTTGGGTTCCCGCCGCGAGCAGTACTTC,CASSLGSRREQYF
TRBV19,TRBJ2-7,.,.,TGTGCCAGTAGTGCCCGGGAAGGGGGCGAGCAGTACTTC,CASSAREGGEQYF
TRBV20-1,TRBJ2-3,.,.,TGCAGTGCTAGGGGGAGGTGGCGCACAGATACGCAGTATTTT,CSARGRWRTDTQYF
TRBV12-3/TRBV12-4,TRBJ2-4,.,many,TGTGCCAGCAGCGTAGTGGCCAAAAACATTCAGTACTTC,CASSVVAKNIQYF
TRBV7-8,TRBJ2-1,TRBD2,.,TGTGCCAGCAGCCCCCCGGGGGGGCCGAATGAGCAGTTCTTC,CASSPPGGPNEQFF
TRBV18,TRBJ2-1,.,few,TGTGCCAGCTCACCAGGGTCCGCTTCCTACAATGAGCAGTTCTTC,CASSPGSASYNEQFF
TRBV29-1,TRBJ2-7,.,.,TGCAGCGTTGAAGGGCCCCGCTACGAGCAGTACTTC,CSVEGPRYEQYF
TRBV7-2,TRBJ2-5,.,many,TGTGCCAGCAGCTTAGCGGCGGGCCCCCGGTACTTC,CASSLAAGPRYF
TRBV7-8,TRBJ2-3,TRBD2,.,TGTGCCAGCAGCTTTAGCGGGACGGGGACAGATACGCAGTATTTT,CASSFSGTGTDTQYF
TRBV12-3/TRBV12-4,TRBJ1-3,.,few,TGTGCCAGCAATGCCCAGGGGTCCTCTGGAAACACCATATATTTT,CASNAQGSSGNTIYF
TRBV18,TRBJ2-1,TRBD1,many,TGTGCCAGCTCACCACAGGGACAGGGGAGGAATGAGCAGTTCTTC,CASSPQGQGRNEQFF
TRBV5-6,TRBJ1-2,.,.,TGTGCCAGCAGCTTAGGACCGGAAGGGGGCTACACCTTC,CASSLGPEGGYTF
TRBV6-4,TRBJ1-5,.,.,TGTGCCAGCAGGAAAGATTATAGCAATCAGCCCCAGCATTTT,CASRKDYSNQPQHF
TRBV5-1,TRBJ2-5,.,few,TGCGCCAGCAGCTCAGGACAGCCTCAATACCAAGAGACCCAGTACTTC,CASSSGQPQYQETQYF
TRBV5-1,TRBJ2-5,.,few,TGCGCCAGCAGCTTAGGGGGACCAGAGACCCAGTACTTC,CASSLGGPETQYF
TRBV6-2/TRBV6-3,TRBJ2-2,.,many,TGTGCCAGCAGCCAAACAGGGTACGGGGAGCTGTTTTTT,CASSQTGYGELFF
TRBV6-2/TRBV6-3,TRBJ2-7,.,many,TGTGCCAGCACCCAGGGCTACGAGCAGTACTTC,CASTQGYEQYF
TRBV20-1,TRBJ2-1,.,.,TGCAGTGCTAGTCCCGGGGGTGAGCAGTTCTTC,CSASPGGEQFF
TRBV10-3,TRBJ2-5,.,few,TGTGCCATCAGTGTCCTAGGGCAGGGATTGGAGACCCAGTACTTC,CAISVLGQGLETQYF
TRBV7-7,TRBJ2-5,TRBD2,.,TGTGCTAGCAGCTTAGCGCGGTTGCGGGAGGGCCAAGAGACCCAGTACTTC,CASSLARLREGQETQYF
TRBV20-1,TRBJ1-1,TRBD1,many,TGCAGTGCCCCGGGACAGCCGAACACTGAAGCTTTCTTT,CSAPGQPNTEAFF
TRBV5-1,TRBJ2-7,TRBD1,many,TGCGCCAGCAGCACGGGGACAGGGGACTACGAGCAGTACTTC,CASSTGTGDYEQYF
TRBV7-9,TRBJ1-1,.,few,TGTGCCAGCAGCTTAGTTTTCGGGAACACTGAAGCTTTCTTT,CASSLVFGNTEAFF
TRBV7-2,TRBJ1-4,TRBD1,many,TGTGCCAGCAGCTTAGGTTCTCTTACAGGGGGCGAAAAACTGTTTTTT,CASSLGSLTGGEKLFF
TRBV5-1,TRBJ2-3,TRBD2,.,TGCGCCAGCAGCTCTAGCGGAGCCAGCACAGATACGCAGTATTTT,CASSSSGASTDTQYF
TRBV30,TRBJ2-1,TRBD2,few,TGTGCCTGCACTAGCGGGAGGGCCGGAGAGCAGTTCTTC,CACTSGRAGEQFF
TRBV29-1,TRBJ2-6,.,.,TGCAGCGTTGAAGATCTTCGCAGGACAGGGGCCAACGTCCTGACTTTC,CSVEDLRRTGANVLTF
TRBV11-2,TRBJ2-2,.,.,TGTGCCAGCAGCTTATCCCGCGCAGGCGGGAACACCGGGGAGCTGTTTTTT,CASSLSRAGGNTGELFF
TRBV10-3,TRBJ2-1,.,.,TGTGCCATCAGTGACCGTCAGGGGCGAACGCCCTACAATGAGCAGTTCTTC,CAISDRQGRTPYNEQFF
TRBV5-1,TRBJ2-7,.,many,TGCGCCAGCAGCAAATACACCGGACAACCTACCGAGCAGTACTTC,CASSKYTGQPTEQYF
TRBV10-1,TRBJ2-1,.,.,TGCGCCAGCAGTGAGCCCCTGATCCCGGAGGGCCCCAATGAGCAGTTCTTC,CASSEPLIPEGPNEQFF
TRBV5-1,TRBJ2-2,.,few,TGCGCCAGCAGCTTGGAAGCCTCGGCCGGGGAGCTGTTTTTT,CASSLEASAGELFF
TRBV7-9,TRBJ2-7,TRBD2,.,TGTGCCAGCAGCGGTGCCGGGACTAGCCCCAAGGAGTACTTC,CASSGAGTSPKEYF
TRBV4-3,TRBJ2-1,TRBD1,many,TGCGCCAGCAGCCAAGAAGAGGCGGGACAGGGCCTCTACAATGAGCAGTTCTTC,CASSQEEAGQGLYNEQFF
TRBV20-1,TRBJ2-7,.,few,TGCAGTGCTAGAGTGCCGGGTCGTTACGAGCAGTACTTC,CSARVPGRYEQYF
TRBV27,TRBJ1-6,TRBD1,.,TGTGCCAGCAGTGAAAAGACAGGGACAAGGTCTTCACCCCTCCACTTT,CASSEKTGTRSSPLHF
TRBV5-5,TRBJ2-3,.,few,TGTGCCAGCAGCACGGCGGGGTCCGCAGATACGCAGTATTTT,CASSTAGSADTQYF
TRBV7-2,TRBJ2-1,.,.,TGTGCCAGCAGCCCGCGCCCTTTTGGCGGGACGAATTATGAGCAGTTCTTC,CASSPRPFGGTNYEQFF
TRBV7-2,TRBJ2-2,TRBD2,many,TGTGCCAGCAGCTTAGTACGCGGGAGGGGCACCGGGGAGCTGTTTTTT,CASSLVRGRGTGELFF
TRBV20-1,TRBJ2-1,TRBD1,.,TGCAGTGCTAGGGGCAGGACAGGGGACTCGAATGAGCAGTTATTC,CSARGRTGDSNEQLF
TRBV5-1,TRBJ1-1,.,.,TGCGCCAGCAGCGTTGTCCGGGCGGTGAACACTGAAGCTTTCTTT,CASSVVRAVNTEAFF
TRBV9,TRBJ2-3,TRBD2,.,TGTGCCAGCAGCGTATCGGGGGGGGGACCAGGCACAGATACGCAGTATTTT,CASSVSGGGPGTDTQYF
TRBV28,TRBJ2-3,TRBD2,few,TGTGCCAGCACCCCTCCGACTAGCGGGAGTGTGGCAGATACGCAGTATTTT,CASTPPTSGSVADTQYF
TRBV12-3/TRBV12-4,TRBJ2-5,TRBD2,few,TGTGCCAGCAGTTTCGCCATCAAGGGAGGGGCGCAGGGAGGAGAGACCCAGTACTTC,CASSFAIKGGAQGGETQYF